Each of the 30 T cell receptor beta chains below was sequenced from the same sample in a study of T cell responses to AZD1222 COVID-19 vaccine (dated by TCRdb to the early 2020s). The time point label, read with the paper, signifies: baseline before first vaccination. Preparation of the library involved the immunoSEQ multiplex PCR assay. Entries here come from immuneACCESS through TCRdb and include only in-frame sequences with V and J called. Some clones fail to appear in such tables; in the studies checked, an unresolved V gene covers under half of the shortfall, and the cause of the remainder is unknown. A total of some 36,000 clones appear in this sample, roughly nine tenths of them only once. In total, the top ten clones hold about 7% of the sample. The sequenced sample was peripheral blood, obtained on day 0 of AZD1222 vaccination. These receptors came from an adult in good health.

The J gene is TRBJ2-7, the V gene TRBV5-6; weak D call: TRBD2 (6 bases). CDR3 length: 15 amino acids. Per the germline V gene, CDR1 is SGHDT and CDR2 is YYEEEE. The V gene lost 5 bases and the J gene lost 2 bases, with 17 bases spanning the gap. The CDR3 reads CASRTSGGEAYEQYF. In nucleotides, the CDR3 is TGTGCCAGCAGAACCAGCGGAGGGGAAGCCTACGAGCAGTACTTC.

The gene calls are TRBV3-1 (or the pseudogene TRBV3-2) and TRBJ1-1; D possibly corresponds to TRBD1 (6 bases). The germline CDR1 and CDR2 sequences are LGHDT and YNNKEL (reference sequence). This CDR3 has 16 residues. V shed 3 bases and J shed 5 bases, with 19 bases lying between them. The CDR3 here is CASSQIRDIFGTEAFF. CDR3 DNA: TGTGCCAGCAGCCAGATACGGGACATCTTTGGTACTGAAGCTTTCTTT.

The chain combines TRBV7-3 with TRBJ2-2; D uncertain. The CDR3 covers 12 residues. Germline CDR1 SGHTA, CDR2 FQGTGA. V was trimmed by 3 bases and J by 4 bases, leaving 3 bases between them. The DNA of the CDR3 is TGTGCCAGCAGCTTGCGCACCGGGGAGCTGTTTTTT. It translates to CASSLRTGELFF.

The CDR3 is CASSSGLQGLGTEAFF. In DNA, the CDR3 is TGTGCCAGCAGCTCAGGCTTACAGGGACTAGGGACTGAAGCTTTCTTT. This rearrangement joins TRBV5-4 to TRBJ1-1, with D perhaps TRBD1 (6 bases). The CDR3 contains 16 residues. The germline V and J ends were trimmed by 3 bases and 5 bases, with 20 bases remaining between them. Germline V gene data show CDR1 as SGHNT and CDR2 as YYREEE (reference sequence).

The chain carries TRBV19 and TRBJ2-7; TRBD2 matches 7 bases. Germline lookup yields CDR1 LNHDA and CDR2 SQIVND (reference sequence). Losses at the gene ends were 5 bases for V and 7 bases for J; bases not matched to a gene: 8. CDR3 length: 13 residues. The DNA for the CDR3 is TGTGCCAGTAGTGGTAGGAGTAGCGGGGAGCAGTACTTC. Translation: CASSGRSSGEQYF.

J is TRBJ2-6 and V is TRBV19, with 12 bases matching TRBD1. After removal of 3 bases from V and 4 bases from J, the junction contained 10 bases not matched to a gene. Germline CDR1 reads LNHDA; CDR2 reads SQIVND (reference sequence). There are 19 residues in the CDR3. For the CDR3, the DNA is TGTGCCAGTAGTATGGCGGGACAGGGGGCGAGCTCAGGGGCCAACGTCCTGACTTTC. Translating gives CASSMAGQGASSGANVLTF.

The gene calls are TRBV6-5 and TRBJ1-1, with 8 bases fitting TRBD1. J lost 7 bases, V lost 2 bases, and 6 bases had no gene match. Germline V gives CDR1 MNHEY, CDR2 SVGAGI. The CDR3 runs 14 residues. The CDR3 reads CASSYLQGGLEAFF. In DNA form, the CDR3 reads TGTGCCAGCAGTTACCTACAGGGGGGGCTTGAAGCTTTCTTT.

The chain uses TRBV12-5 and TRBJ2-7, with D unclear. The CDR3 extends over 13 amino acids. Between the trimmed V and J ends, which lost 6 bases and 6 bases, there was a span of 15 bases. Germline CDR1 LGHNT, CDR2 FRNRAP. The CDR3 region is CASGPTETGEQYF. As DNA, the CDR3 is TGTGCTAGTGGCCCGACGGAAACCGGCGAGCAGTACTTC.

This clone turned up a few times. The CDR3 region has the DNA TGTGCCAGCAGCGTAACCCTCGGGACAGCCTACGAGCAGTACTTC. Its translation is CASSVTLGTAYEQYF. The chain is built from TRBV9 and TRBJ2-7; 7 bases align to TRBD1. CDR1 and CDR2 from the germline V gene are SGDLS and YYNGEE. The CDR3 totals 15 residues. J was trimmed by 2 bases and V by 1 base; bases with no gene match: 6.

This chain links TRBV19 with TRBJ2-3; D not certain. Germline V CDR1 and CDR2: LNHDA, SQIVND (reference sequence). Trimming left V 3 bases short and J 4 bases short, with 8 bases between. There are 13 residues in the CDR3. The CDR3 spells CASSIVPPDTQYF. The CDR3 bases are TGTGCCAGTAGTATCGTGCCCCCAGATACGCAGTATTTT.

V is TRBV6-2 or TRBV6-3 and J is TRBJ2-1; 13 bases line up with TRBD2. Germline loops: CDR1 MNHEY, CDR2 SVGEGT. There are 14 residues in the CDR3. Germline trimming cut 4 bases from V and 11 bases from J; bases unmatched to any gene: 5. The DNA for the CDR3 is TGTGCCAGCAGTTCCACTGGGACTAGCGGGAAGCAGTTCTTC. It codes for CASSSTGTSGKQFF.

The chain carries TRBV28 and TRBJ1-4; TRBD1 is a possible D gene (6 bases). The V gene lost 7 bases and the J gene lost 7 bases, with 19 bases spanning the gap. There are 15 residues in the CDR3. Germline lookup yields CDR1 MDHEN and CDR2 SYDVKM. DNA of the CDR3: TGTGCCAGCACCATGGGGGGAGAAGGGGGTGAAAAACTGTTTTTT. It translates to CASTMGGEGGEKLFF. The variable domain in full, with the rest retrieved from reference TRBV28 and TRBJ1-4, is DVKVTQSSRYLVKRTGEKVFLECVQDMDHENMFWYRQDPGLGLRLIYFSYDVKMKEKGDIPEGYSVSREKKERFSLILESASTNQTSMYLCASTMGGEGGEKLFFGSGTQLSVL.

CDR3 region: CASSFGTRGSPLHF. Here the CDR3 DNA reads TGCGCCAGCAGCTTTGGGACCCGAGGGTCACCCCTCCACTTT. The V call is TRBV5-1, the J call TRBJ1-6, with D maybe TRBD1 (5 bases). The CDR3 is made up of 14 amino acids. V was trimmed by 2 bases and J by 10 bases, leaving 13 bases between them. Germline assignment: CDR1 SGHRS and CDR2 YFSETQ.

The chain uses TRBV7-2 and TRBJ2-7; D is undetermined. The V end was cut by 3 bases, the J end by 2 bases, with 8 bases between. Germline CDR1 is SGHTA and CDR2 is FQGNSA. The CDR3 has 13 residues. Written as DNA, the CDR3 is TGTGCCAGCAGCTTGGGGTCCCCCTACGAGCAGTACTTC. Its protein product is CASSLGSPYEQYF.

This clone is a singleton in its sample. The chain couples TRBV5-6 to TRBJ1-2; 7 bases agree with TRBD1. Germline loops: CDR1 SGHDT, CDR2 YYEEEE. With V trimmed by 3 bases and J by 1 base, 6 bases remained unmatched. CDR3 size: 15 residues. The CDR3 bases are TGTGCCAGCAGCTCCTCGACAGGGATTAACTATGGCTACACCTTC. It translates to CASSSSTGINYGYTF. Variable domain in full (rest from reference TRBV5-6 and TRBJ1-2): DAGVTQSPTHLIKTRGQQVTLRCSPKSGHDTVSWYQQALGQGPQFIFQYYEEEERQRGNFPDRFSGHQFPNYSSELNVNALLLGDSALYLCASSSSTGINYGYTFGSGTRLTVV.

This clone was observed once. This chain uses TRBV9 with TRBJ2-2; TRBD2 matches at 16 bases. This CDR3 is 18 amino acids long. Germline V gene lookup returns CDR1 SGDLS and CDR2 YYNGEE. V lost 3 bases and J lost 6; bases outside the gene matches: 8. The CDR3, as DNA: TGTGCCAGCAGCGCCGGGACTAGCGGGGGGGCTGGTGCCGGGGAGCTGTTTTTT. This codes for CASSAGTSGGAGAGELFF.

A few counts support this clone. V gene TRBV4-1 combines with J gene TRBJ1-1; TRBD1 agrees at 9 bases. V was clipped by 4 bases and J by 6 bases; unmatched bases: 3. Per germline, CDR1 MGHRA and CDR2 YSYEKL. There are 13 residues in the CDR3. The CDR3 DNA sequence: TGCGCCAGCAGCCGGACAGGGGAGGCTGAAGCTTTCTTT. Its protein product is CASSRTGEAEAFF.

The rearrangement uses TRBV6-5 and TRBJ1-2; D unresolved. This CDR3 has 13 residues. Germline-derived CDR1 and CDR2 are MNHEY and SVGAGI. The germline V and J ends were trimmed by 6 bases and 6 bases, with 14 bases remaining between them. The CDR3 bases are TGTGCCAGCAGCCCCGATGCCATCGATGGCTACACCTTC. Translated, it gives CASSPDAIDGYTF.

CDR3 residues: CASSLALPAGRSRYEQYF. CDR3 sequence (DNA): TGTGCCAGCAGCTTAGCGCTTCCGGCCGGGAGGAGTAGATACGAGCAGTACTTC. The chain links TRBV7-7 to TRBJ2-7; 7 bases are shared with TRBD2. The trim removed 0 bases at V and 4 bases at J, leaving 15 bases unmatched. This CDR3 is 18 amino acids long. Germline assignment: CDR1 SSHAT and CDR2 FNYEAQ (reference sequence). The whole variable domain, filled in from reference TRBV7-7 and TRBJ2-7, reads GAGVSQSPRYKVTKRGQDVTLRCDPISSHATLYWYQQALGQGPEFLTYFNYEAQPDKSGLPSDRFSAERPEGSISTLTIQRTEQRDSAMYRCASSLALPAGRSRYEQYFGPGTRLTVT.

This clone was detected a few times. The rearrangement links TRBV4-2 to TRBJ2-2; D gene unclear. CDR1 and CDR2 (germline): LGHNA, YNFKEQ. The CDR3 loop spans 13 amino acids. Trimming took 2 bases from V and 3 from J, leaving 4 bases between them. CDR3: CASSQSDTGELFF. The CDR3 DNA reads TGTGCCAGCAGCCAAAGCGACACCGGGGAGCTGTTTTTT.

The V gene is TRBV2, the J gene TRBJ1-1, with D maybe TRBD1 (6 bases). The CDR3 is 15 residues long. Germline CDR1 SNHLY, CDR2 FYNNEI. Trimming left V 4 bases short and J 4 bases short, with 16 bases between. The CDR3 protein is CASSASSGAVTEAFF. The DNA for the CDR3 is TGTGCCAGCAGTGCGTCCTCAGGGGCGGTCACTGAAGCTTTCTTT.

The CDR3 nucleotides are TGTGCCAGCAGTTACTCGAGCGGCAATGAGCAGTTCTTC. Translated, it gives CASSYSSGNEQFF. The chain is built from TRBV6-5 and TRBJ2-1; weak D call: TRBD2 (5 bases). This CDR3 has 13 residues. CDR1 is MNHEY, CDR2 SVGAGI, per germline. Trimming cost V 0 bases and J 6 bases, with 6 bases left between them.

The chain recombines TRBV28 with TRBJ2-7; the D gene is possibly TRBD1 (6 bases). CDR1 and CDR2 from the germline V gene are MDHEN and SYDVKM. This CDR3 is built from 12 residues. V was trimmed by 4 bases and J by 4 bases, leaving 8 bases between them. This chain's CDR3 is CASSSTGYEQYF. The CDR3 DNA follows: TGTGCCAGCAGTTCCACAGGGTACGAGCAGTACTTC.

V and J are TRBV27 and TRBJ2-7; no reliable D call. V was clipped by 5 bases and J by 2 bases, with 13 bases between them. Germline V gene lookup returns CDR1 MNHEY and CDR2 SMNVEV (reference sequence). CDR3 size: 14 residues. This CDR3 is CASSPLGNTYEQYF. CDR3 nucleotide sequence: TGTGCCAGCAGTCCCCTGGGGAACACCTACGAGCAGTACTTC.

This chain connects TRBV15 to TRBJ2-7; 9 positions agree with TRBD1. The V gene's germline CDR1 is LNHNV and CDR2 YYDKDF (reference sequence). Trimming removed 5 bases from V and 4 bases from J; junction bases left unmatched: 3. The CDR3 loop spans 13 amino acids. Here the CDR3 DNA reads TGTGCCACCAGCTGGGACAGGGAATACGAGCAGTACTTC. Protein sequence: CATSWDREYEQYF.

This chain links TRBV20-1 with TRBJ2-1; D ambiguous. V was clipped by 6 bases and J by 2 bases, with 5 bases between them. Germline values: CDR1 DFQATT, CDR2 SNEGSKA (reference sequence). The CDR3 totals 11 residues. DNA for the CDR3: TGCAGTGCCCTACCCTACAATGAGCAGTTCTTC. It is translated as CSALPYNEQFF.

This rearrangement joins TRBV24-1 to TRBJ2-7, with 9 bases matching TRBD1. V was pared by 3 bases and J by 0 bases, with 8 bases of the junction left unmatched. This CDR3 contains 17 residues. Per the germline V gene, CDR1 is KGHDR and CDR2 is SFDVKD. The CDR3 sequence is CATSDPADRGGSYEQYF. CDR3 bases: TGTGCCACCAGTGATCCCGCGGACAGGGGAGGCTCCTACGAGCAGTACTTC.

The chain has TRBV5-1 and TRBJ2-4, with TRBD1 as a possible D gene (6 bases). The CDR3 is 15 amino acids. CDR1 SGHRS and CDR2 YFSETQ come from the germline V gene. Deletions cut 4 bases from V and 5 bases from J, with 16 bases between. This chain's CDR3 is CASSVEGTWQNIQYF. DNA for the CDR3: TGCGCCAGCAGCGTAGAGGGGACATGGCAAAACATTCAGTACTTC.

The V call is TRBV30, the J call TRBJ1-2; weak D call: TRBD1 (6 bases). Germline assignment: CDR1 GTSNPN and CDR2 SVGIG (reference sequence). The length of the CDR3 is 15 residues. Trimming took 0 bases from V and 4 from J, leaving 15 bases between them. The CDR3 sequence is CAWSVWGAEGYGYTF. In nucleotides, the CDR3 is TGTGCCTGGAGTGTTTGGGGGGCAGAGGGCTATGGCTACACCTTC.

This clone showed up just a few times. The V gene is TRBV6-1, the J gene TRBJ1-2, with D possibly matching TRBD1 (6 bases). Trimming left V 0 bases short and J 7 bases short, with 15 bases between. The CDR3 spans 15 residues. The V gene's germline CDR1 is MNHNS and CDR2 SASEGT. The CDR3 reads CASSEASGTTGGYTF. In nucleotides, the CDR3 is TGTGCCAGCAGTGAAGCTTCAGGGACAACGGGTGGCTACACCTTC.